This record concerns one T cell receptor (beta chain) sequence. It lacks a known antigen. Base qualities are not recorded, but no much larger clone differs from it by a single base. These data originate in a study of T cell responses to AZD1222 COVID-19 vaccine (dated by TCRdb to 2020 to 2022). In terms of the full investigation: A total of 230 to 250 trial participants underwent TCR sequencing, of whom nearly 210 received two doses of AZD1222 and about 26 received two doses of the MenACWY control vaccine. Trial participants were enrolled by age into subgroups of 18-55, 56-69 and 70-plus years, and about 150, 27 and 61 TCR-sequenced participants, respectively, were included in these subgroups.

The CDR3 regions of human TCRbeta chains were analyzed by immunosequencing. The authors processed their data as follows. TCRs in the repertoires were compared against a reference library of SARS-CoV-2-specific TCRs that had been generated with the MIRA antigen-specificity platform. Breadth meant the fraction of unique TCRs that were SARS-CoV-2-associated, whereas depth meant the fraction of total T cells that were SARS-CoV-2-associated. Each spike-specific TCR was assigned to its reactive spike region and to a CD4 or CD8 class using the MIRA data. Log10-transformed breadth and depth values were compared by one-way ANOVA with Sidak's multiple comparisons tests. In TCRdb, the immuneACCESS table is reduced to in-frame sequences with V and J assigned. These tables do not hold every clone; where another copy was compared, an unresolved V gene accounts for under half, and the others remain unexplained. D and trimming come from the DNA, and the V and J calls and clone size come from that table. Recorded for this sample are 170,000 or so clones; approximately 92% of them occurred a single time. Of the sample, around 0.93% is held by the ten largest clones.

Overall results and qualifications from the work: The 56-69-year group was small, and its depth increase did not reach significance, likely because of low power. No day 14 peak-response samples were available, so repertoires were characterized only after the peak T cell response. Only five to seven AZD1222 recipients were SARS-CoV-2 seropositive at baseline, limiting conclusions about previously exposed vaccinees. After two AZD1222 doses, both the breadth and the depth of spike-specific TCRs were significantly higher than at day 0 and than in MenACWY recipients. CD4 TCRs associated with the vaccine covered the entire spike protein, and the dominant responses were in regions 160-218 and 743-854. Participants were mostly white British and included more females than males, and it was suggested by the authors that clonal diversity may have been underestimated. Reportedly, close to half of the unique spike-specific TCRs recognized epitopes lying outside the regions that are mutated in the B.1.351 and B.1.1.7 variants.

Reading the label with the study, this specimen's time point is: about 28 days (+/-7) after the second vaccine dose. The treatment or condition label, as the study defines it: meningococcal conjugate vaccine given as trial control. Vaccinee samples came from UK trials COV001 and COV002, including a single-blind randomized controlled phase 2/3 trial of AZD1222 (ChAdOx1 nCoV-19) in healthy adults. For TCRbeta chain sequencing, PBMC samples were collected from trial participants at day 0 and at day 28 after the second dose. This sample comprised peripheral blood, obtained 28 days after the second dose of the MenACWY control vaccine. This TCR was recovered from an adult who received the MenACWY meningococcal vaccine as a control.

The nucleotide sequence is TGTGCCAGCAGCTCGGCGATAGGGCGGGAGACCCAGTACTTC. This yields the protein CASSSAIGRETQYF. The receptor chain draws on TRBV3-1 (or the pseudogene TRBV3-2) and TRBJ2-5; too little of a D gene remains to name it. The CDR3 measures 14 amino acids from cysteine to phenylalanine. Of all the DNA, just the CDR3 is kept, 42 bases in frame from base 1. V is reduced by 5 bases and J by 5 bases, leaving a spacing of 15 bases between them. The CDR1 and CDR2 encoded by the germline V gene (reference sequence) are LGHDT and YNNKEL.